This entry lists 16 T cell receptor beta chains sequenced from one sample in a study of T cell responses to AZD1222 COVID-19 vaccine. Only in-frame clones appear in the TCRdb table, and some are missing; sequencing was by immunoSEQ multiplex PCR. The sample includes roughly 150,000 clones, 85% to 95% of them seen just once. This specimen consisted of peripheral blood, obtained on day 0 of AZD1222 vaccination. These receptors were collected from an adult in good health.

J is TRBJ1-1 and V is TRBV7-9, with unresolved D. The V and J ends lost 3 bases and 8 bases respectively, with 19 bases between them. There are 15 residues in the CDR3. Germline V gene lookup returns CDR1 SEHNR and CDR2 FQNEAQ (reference sequence). For the CDR3, the DNA is TGTGCCAGCAGCTTTCAGTTGGGCCAATCCGGCGAAGCTTTCTTT. Translating it yields CASSFQLGQSGEAFF.

This chain links TRBV7-8 with TRBJ2-6, with D perhaps being TRBD1 or TRBD2 (5 bases each). From germline, CDR1 is SGHVS and CDR2 FQNEAQ. The CDR3 length is 19 residues. V dropped 5 bases and J dropped 0 bases, with 20 bases sitting between them. The CDR3 region has the DNA TGTGCCAGCAGCATGCCCGGGACGGAGATTTCCTCTGGGGCCAACGTCCTGACTTTC. This encodes CASSMPGTEISSGANVLTF.

The chain carries TRBV7-2 and TRBJ2-3, with TRBD2 identical over 14 bases. The V and J ends lost 1 base and 3 bases, in that order; junction bases with no gene match: 3. This CDR3 is 17 amino acids long. Germline CDR1 SGHTA, CDR2 FQGNSA. In DNA form, the CDR3 reads TGTGCCAGCAGCTTAGTCGGGACTAGCGGGAGTACAGATACGCAGTATTTT. This codes for CASSLVGTSGSTDTQYF.

The V and J genes are TRBV3-1 (or the pseudogene TRBV3-2) and TRBJ2-3, with D perhaps given as TRBD1 or TRBD2 (7 bases each). Germline V gene sequence: CDR1 LGHDT, CDR2 YNNKEL (reference sequence). Trimming pared 6 bases from V and 1 base from J, leaving 14 bases between. The CDR3 loop spans 15 amino acids. The CDR3, as DNA: TGTGCCAGCAGAAGTCAGGGGGGGGGCACAGATACGCAGTATTTT. The encoded protein is CASRSQGGGTDTQYF.

The gene calls are TRBV6-5 and TRBJ1-6; D gene uncertain. The V gene lost 0 bases and the J gene lost 6 bases, with 9 bases spanning the gap. The germline CDR1 and CDR2 sequences are MNHEY and SVGAGI. This CDR3 has 15 amino acids. Written as DNA, the CDR3 is TGTGCCAGCAGTTACTCGAGTGAGGGTAATTCACCCCTCCACTTT. It yields the protein CASSYSSEGNSPLHF.

The chain's CDR3 is CASSLAASTDTQYF. CDR3 DNA: TGTGCCAGCAGTCTTGCAGCAAGCACAGATACGCAGTATTTT. V gene TRBV3-1 (or the pseudogene TRBV3-2) combines with J gene TRBJ2-3; D is uncertain. Trimming took 6 bases from V and 0 from J, leaving 10 bases between them. Per the germline V gene, CDR1 is LGHDT and CDR2 is YNNKEL (reference sequence). The CDR3 is made up of 14 amino acids.

This chain uses TRBV14 with TRBJ1-1; D uncertain. CDR3 size: 12 residues. V lost 3 bases to trimming and J lost 7 bases, with 9 bases between them. The V gene's germline CDR1 is SGHDN and CDR2 FVKESK. The CDR3 DNA reads TGTGCCAGCAGCCAGCATGAGATTGAAGCTTTCTTT. Translated, it gives CASSQHEIEAFF.

Only a few counts were recorded for this clone. V usage is TRBV30 and J usage is TRBJ1-1; D is uncertain. The CDR3 has 14 amino acids. Germline CDR1 and CDR2: GTSNPN and SVGIG (reference sequence). V was clipped by 0 bases and J by 5 bases, with 13 bases between them. Written as DNA, the CDR3 is TGTGCCTGGAGTGTGGGAATTCGAAGGACTGAAGCTTTCTTT. This encodes CAWSVGIRRTEAFF.

The chain uses TRBV12-5 and TRBJ2-1; TRBD2 aligns across 7 bases. Unmatched junction bases numbered 13, after V lost 0 bases and J lost 5 bases. CDR3 length: 18 amino acids. CDR1 is LGHNT and CDR2 is FRNRAP in the germline V gene. CDR3 sequence (DNA): TGTGCTAGTGGTTTGGTATTTTATTGGGGACTAAAGAACAATGAGCAGTTCTTC. As protein: CASGLVFYWGLKNNEQFF.

The V call is TRBV19, the J call TRBJ2-1, with TRBD2 matching 8 bases. Germline CDR1 and CDR2: LNHDA and SQIVND (reference sequence). The CDR3 is 15 residues long. Trimming cost V 2 bases and J 7 bases; bases outside gene matches: 7. As DNA, the CDR3 is TGTGCCAGTAGTATACTTGGCGGGGGGAGGAATGAGCAGTTCTTC. As protein: CASSILGGGRNEQFF.

V gene TRBV2 combines with J gene TRBJ2-7, with TRBD1 as a possible D gene (6 bases). Looked up from germline, CDR1 is SNHLY and CDR2 is FYNNEI. Trimming shortened V by 1 base and J by 3 bases, and 10 bases separated the two germline ends. CDR3 length equals 14 residues. The CDR3 bases are TGTGCCAGCAGTGAAGAGACAGGCAACTACGAGCAGTACTTC. Translation gives CASSEETGNYEQYF.

V is TRBV28 and J is TRBJ2-7; 8 positions match TRBD1. The ends lost 2 bases at V and 6 bases at J; junction bases unmatched: 3. The CDR3 covers 13 residues. Germline loops: CDR1 MDHEN, CDR2 SYDVKM. The CDR3 DNA sequence: TGTGCCAGCAGTTTAGGACAGGGCTTCGAGCAGTACTTC. It encodes CASSLGQGFEQYF.

This chain joins TRBV28 and TRBJ1-2, with D possibly being TRBD1 (5 bases). Germline loops: CDR1 MDHEN, CDR2 SYDVKM. CDR3 length equals 13 residues. Trimming shortened V by 7 bases and J by 8 bases, and 17 bases separated the two germline ends. The CDR3 DNA reads as TGTGCCAGCATTCCCGGGGCGGGCAGAGGCTACACCTTC. Translating gives CASIPGAGRGYTF.

Details on this clone: One end of the junction fails to match germline, which may point to a read error. The chain has TRBV7-9 and TRBJ2-3; D remains unclear. The CDR3 covers 15 residues. Germline-derived CDR1 and CDR2 are SEHNR and FQNEAQ (reference sequence). CDR3 nucleotide sequence: TGTGCCAGCAGCTTAATGGATAAGGGCACCGATACGCAGTATTTT. This gives the protein CASSLMDKGTDTQYF.

V gene TRBV27 combines with J gene TRBJ2-1, with a tentative D call TRBD2 (5 bases). CDR1 and CDR2 (germline): MNHEY, SMNVEV (reference sequence). The V end lost 3 bases, the J end lost 5 bases, and 14 bases lay between the germline ends. The CDR3 length is 15 residues. In DNA form, the CDR3 reads TGTGCCAGCAGTTTTAACCTAGCCCCCCACAATGAGCAGTTCTTC. Its translation is CASSFNLAPHNEQFF.

The chain employs TRBV7-9 and TRBJ2-1; perhaps TRBD1 as D (6 bases). The V gene lost 7 bases and the J gene lost 4 bases, with 17 bases spanning the gap. The CDR3 sequence is 15 residues long. In germline, CDR1 is SEHNR, CDR2 FQNEAQ (reference sequence). CDR3 bases: TGTGCCAGCACCGAATCGGACAGAGAGTACAATGAGCAGTTCTTC. This encodes CASTESDREYNEQFF.